This T cell receptor beta chain came from a study of shared clonotypes between healthy human individuals. Deletions cut 5 bases from V and 1 base from J, with 14 bases between. The CDR3 runs 15 residues. Germline-derived CDR1 and CDR2 are ENHRY and SYGVKD. Assay: immunoSEQ multiplex PCR; the TCRdb copy retains only in-frame clones and omits some. Among fewer than 550,000 clones listed, 75% to 80% were seen once. Around 90 million PBMCs served as the genomic DNA source for unsorted samples. General study points: Few donors restricted represented genetic and exposure-history diversity. Among donors, sharing of clonotypes was expected to be affected by sequencing depth.

This clone has more than one count but fewer than ten. Antigen: not known. This clonotype originated in a woman between 40 and 55 years old in good health. Some clones in this sample may be carry-over from other donors' samples. The sequenced sample was PBMCs. The V call is TRBV10-3, the J call TRBJ1-1; D gene ambiguous. The CDR3 DNA reads as TGTGCCATCAGTCACTTGTCCGGTGGGAACACTGAAGCTTTCTTT. It specifies CAISHLSGGNTEAFF.